Below are 23 T cell receptor beta chains sequenced from a single sample in a study of shared clonotypes between healthy human individuals. Clones were read by immunoSEQ multiplex PCR, and TCRdb kept only the in-frame ones, dropping some. The table lists about 1 million clones, roughly 80% of them singletons. The sequencing input was memory CD4+ T cells sorted from blood. The sample's subset: CD45RA-negative fraction. Receptor source: a man between 18 and 29 years old in good health.

This sequence joins TRBV27 and TRBJ2-7, with 7 bases lining up with TRBD1. In germline, CDR1 is MNHEY, CDR2 SMNVEV (reference sequence). CDR3 length: 15 amino acids. V lost 6 bases and J lost 2; bases outside the gene matches: 10. CDR3 in amino acids: CASSLSTGLTYEQYF. The CDR3 DNA sequence: TGTGCCAGCAGCCTATCGACAGGGTTAACCTACGAGCAGTACTTC.

This clone was counted a single time. The chain joins TRBV11-3 to TRBJ2-7; D gene unclear. V was trimmed by 1 base and J by 3 bases, leaving 10 bases between them. This CDR3 has 14 residues. The germline gives CDR1 SGHNT, CDR2 YENEEA. The CDR3 bases are TGTGCCAGCAGCTTAGCCGGAGCCGACTACGAGCAGTACTTC. It yields the protein CASSLAGADYEQYF.

Regarding this clone: This may come from a read error, since a much larger clone is one base off. The J gene is TRBJ2-7, the V gene TRBV10-3; a possible D gene is TRBD1 (6 bases). The CDR3 spans 14 residues. V lost 10 bases and J lost 0, with 16 bases in between. CDR1 is ENHRY and CDR2 is SYGVKD in the germline V gene. This CDR3 is CATRTGTTSYEQYF. In DNA form, the CDR3 reads TGTGCCACCAGAACAGGGACAACCTCCTACGAGCAGTACTTC.

The V call is TRBV6-5, the J call TRBJ2-5; D remains unclear. The DNA end is a closer match to TRBJ2-7, so the J assignment may be wrong. The germline V gene encodes CDR1 MNHEY and CDR2 SVGAGI. The CDR3 sequence is 12 residues long. The CDR3 DNA reads as TGTGCCAGCAGTTCGACTGCCTACGAGCAGTACTTC. Its protein product is CASSSTAYEQYF.

This chain uses TRBV6-5 with TRBJ1-1; 9 nucleotides agree with TRBD1. Trimming at V came to 2 bases and at J to 5 bases, leaving 9 bases not matched to a gene. The CDR3 is 16 amino acids. Looked up from germline, CDR1 is MNHEY and CDR2 is SVGAGI. CDR3 DNA sequence: TGTGCCAGCAGTTACGGGACAGGGAACGGGCATACTGAAGCTTTCTTT. Amino acids: CASSYGTGNGHTEAFF.

A word on this clone: The sample contains more than one DNA sequence encoding this CDR3. This chain links TRBV29-1 with TRBJ2-7; 8 nucleotides match TRBD2. In germline, CDR1 is SQVTM, CDR2 ANQGSEA. This CDR3 contains 12 residues. Trimming cost V 3 bases and J 3 bases; bases outside gene matches: 1. The DNA of the CDR3 is TGCAGCGTTGACCGGGGGGGCTACGAGCAGTACTTC. Amino acids: CSVDRGGYEQYF.

The chain joins TRBV7-2 to TRBJ1-5; D remains unclear. Trimming removed 2 bases at V and 3 bases at J, with 5 bases between. Germline assignment: CDR1 SGHTA and CDR2 FQGNSA. This CDR3 spans 13 amino acids. This CDR3 reads CASSLLSNQPQHF. The DNA for the CDR3 is TGTGCCAGCAGCTTATTATCCAATCAGCCCCAGCATTTT. Complete variable domain (other parts from reference TRBV7-2 and TRBJ1-5): GAGVSQSPSNKVTEKGKDVELRCDPISGHTALYWYRQSLGQGLEFLIYFQGNSAPDKSGLPSDRFSAERTGGSVSTLTIQRTQQEDSAVYLCASSLLSNQPQHFGDGTRLSIL.

The chain recombines TRBV30 with TRBJ2-1; 7 bases map to TRBD2. This CDR3 contains 14 residues. Germline-derived CDR1 and CDR2 are GTSNPN and SVGIG (reference sequence). Trimming took 2 bases from V and 4 from J; bases not matched to a gene: 5. CDR3: CAWSSSGYYNEQFF. CDR3 bases: TGTGCCTGGAGTTCTAGCGGATATTACAATGAGCAGTTCTTC.

This clone was seen a handful of times. The rearrangement joins TRBV29-1 to TRBJ2-7; D perhaps matches TRBD1 (5 bases). Germline assignment: CDR1 SQVTM and CDR2 ANQGSEA. V shed 1 base and J shed 4 bases, with 11 bases lying between them. The CDR3 sequence is 13 residues long. The DNA for the CDR3 is TGCAGCGTTGAAGCACAGGAACCTTACGAGCAGTACTTC. It yields the protein CSVEAQEPYEQYF.

DNA for the CDR3: TGTGCCAGCAGTGTGGACCGGTCAAATGAAAAACTGTTTTTT. Amino acids: CASSVDRSNEKLFF. The chain couples TRBV6-1 to TRBJ1-4; no clear D gene. CDR1 is MNHNS and CDR2 is SASEGT in the germline V gene. The CDR3 is 14 amino acids. The V and J ends lost 4 bases and 5 bases respectively, with 11 bases between them.

The chain has TRBV28 and TRBJ1-3; TRBD1 matches 7 bases. V dropped 8 bases and J dropped 4; count of bases not matched to a gene: 11. This CDR3 spans 15 amino acids. Germline lookup yields CDR1 MDHEN and CDR2 SYDVKM. For the CDR3, the DNA is TGTGCCAGCGCGACCGACAGGGCCTTCGGAAACACCATATATTTT. This translates into CASATDRAFGNTIYF.

The rearrangement uses TRBV28 and TRBJ1-5; the match to TRBD1 covers 7 bases. V lost 7 bases to trimming and J lost 3 bases; unmatched junction nucleotides: 6. Germline V gene lookup returns CDR1 MDHEN and CDR2 SYDVKM. The CDR3 runs to 14 residues. CDR3 region: CASTQGGVNQPQHF. The CDR3 coding sequence is TGTGCCAGCACCCAGGGGGGGGTCAATCAGCCCCAGCATTTT. Full variable domain (missing parts from reference TRBV28 and TRBJ1-5): DVKVTQSSRYLVKRTGEKVFLECVQDMDHENMFWYRQDPGLGLRLIYFSYDVKMKEKGDIPEGYSVSREKKERFSLILESASTNQTSMYLCASTQGGVNQPQHFGDGTRLSIL.

The chain's CDR3 is CASSQDQGLRTEAFF. DNA of the CDR3: TGCGCCAGCAGCCAAGACCAGGGGTTAAGGACTGAAGCTTTCTTT. The V and J genes are TRBV4-1 and TRBJ1-1, with D maybe TRBD1 (6 bases). V lost 0 bases and J lost 5, with 13 bases in between. Germline V gene lookup returns CDR1 MGHRA and CDR2 YSYEKL. This CDR3 comprises 15 residues.

This sequence joins TRBV30 and TRBJ1-5; possibly TRBD1 for D (5 bases). Germline CDR1 reads GTSNPN; CDR2 reads SVGIG (reference sequence). V lost 8 bases, J lost 9 bases, and 26 bases lay in between. The CDR3 extends over 15 amino acids. CDR3 nucleotides: TGTGCCCGAGTGCCACCCCCAGGGAACTTTCCGCCCCAGCATTTT. This codes for CARVPPPGNFPPQHF.

This clone was seen a few times. The V gene is TRBV2, the J gene TRBJ2-5, with D possibly being TRBD1 (6 bases). There are 12 residues in the CDR3. The germline V gene encodes CDR1 SNHLY and CDR2 FYNNEI. Trimming stripped 10 bases from V and 0 bases from J, with 9 bases between. The CDR3: CATQGYQETQYF. CDR3 sequence (DNA): TGTGCCACTCAGGGGTACCAAGAGACCCAGTACTTC.

The genes are TRBV2 and TRBJ2-1, with 10 nucleotides matching TRBD2. The germline gives CDR1 SNHLY, CDR2 FYNNEI. The CDR3 spans 14 residues. V gave up 7 bases and J gave up 5 bases; unmatched junction bases: 5. For the CDR3, the DNA is TGTGCCAGCACGCTAGCGGGGGAGAACAATGAGCAGTTCTTC. Translation: CASTLAGENNEQFF.

This clone was detected only once. This sequence joins TRBV5-4 and TRBJ1-1, with 10 bases fitting TRBD1. V lost 3 bases and J lost 1; bases outside the gene matches: 3. CDR3 length: 15 residues. Germline V gene sequence: CDR1 SGHNT, CDR2 YYREEE (reference sequence). The CDR3 spells CASSWDRGRNTEAFF. CDR3 nucleotide sequence: TGTGCCAGCAGCTGGGACAGGGGACGGAACACTGAAGCTTTCTTT. Complete variable domain (other parts from reference TRBV5-4 and TRBJ1-1): ETGVTQSPTHLIKTRGQQVTLRCSSQSGHNTVSWYQQALGQGPQFIFQYYREEENGRGNFPPRFSGLQFPNYSSELNVNALELDDSALYLCASSWDRGRNTEAFFGQGTRLTVV.

The chain joins TRBV7-8 to TRBJ2-3, with TRBD1 as a possible D gene (7 bases). Germline CDR1 SGHVS, CDR2 FQNEAQ. Deletions cut 0 bases from V and 0 bases from J, with 16 bases between. This CDR3 spans 18 amino acids. Written as DNA, the CDR3 is TGTGCCAGCAGCTTAGCTTTCGGAGGGGGCGTAAGCACAGATACGCAGTATTTT. Protein: CASSLAFGGGVSTDTQYF.

The chain joins TRBV7-5 to TRBJ2-7; TRBD2, the table's D call, lacks a check against the DNA. TRBV7-5 is marked as a pseudogene. This CDR3 has 15 residues. The DNA for the CDR3 is TGTGCCAGAAGCGGGCCGTCGGGGACTGACTACGAGCAGTACTTC. Residues: CARSGPSGTDYEQYF.

This clone has more than one count but fewer than ten. This chain uses TRBV7-2 with TRBJ1-2; TRBD1 is a possible D gene (5 bases). Trimming stripped 1 base from V and 7 bases from J, with 16 bases between. Germline CDR1 is SGHTA and CDR2 is FQGNSA. The CDR3 length is 15 residues. CDR3 coding DNA: TGTGCCAGCAGCTTAGATCGCTGGGGCCGAGGTGGCTACACCTTC. Translated, it gives CASSLDRWGRGGYTF.

The genes are TRBV4-3 and TRBJ2-2; a weak D match, TRBD2 (6 bases). The V end was cut by 0 bases, the J end by 10 bases, with 24 bases between. The CDR3 is 18 amino acids. From germline, CDR1 is LGHNA and CDR2 YSLEER. CDR3 bases: TGCGCCAGCAGCCAAGATTTCCTAGGAGGCGGGGTGATGGTGGAGCTGTTTTTT. It translates to CASSQDFLGGGVMVELFF.

The rearrangement links TRBV6-5 to TRBJ1-2, with 8 bases that match TRBD1. Germline CDR1 and CDR2: MNHEY and SVGAGI. After removal of 4 bases from V and 8 bases from J, the junction contained 6 bases not matched to a gene. This CDR3 is 13 amino acids long. The CDR3 region is CASSSFDRGGYTF. In DNA form, the CDR3 reads TGTGCCAGCAGTTCCTTCGACAGGGGAGGCTACACCTTC.

This sequence joins TRBV6-6 and TRBJ2-7; D is unclear. Trimming left V 0 bases short and J 5 bases short, with 11 bases between. Germline V gene sequence: CDR1 MNHNY, CDR2 SVGAGI (reference sequence). The CDR3 sequence is 14 residues long. The CDR3 loop is CASSYSSLGDEQYF. CDR3 bases: TGTGCCAGCAGTTACTCGTCGCTGGGCGACGAGCAGTACTTC.